Each of the 7 T cell receptor beta chains below was sequenced from the same sample in a study of blood T cells in healthy people across ages. The second PCR ran about 6 to 11 cycles with a sample-barcoded 5' primer and J-beta primers. From the 5' RACE reads, TCRdb called clonotypes with MiXCR, one entry per CDR3 protein. This table has some 1.5 million distinct CDR3 sequences, approximately 30% appearing once. Input material: blood. The receptors stem from a woman younger than 45 in good health.

As DNA, the CDR3 is TGCAGTGCTAGTCTTTCCGGGTTAGGCGAGCAGTACTTC. Amino acids: CSASLSGLGEQYF. This chain links TRBV20-1 with TRBJ2-5; D unclear. The assigned J gene may be wrong: the sequence end matches TRBJ2-7 better. Germline CDR1 is DFQATT and CDR2 is SNEGSKA (reference sequence). The CDR3 has 13 residues.

V usage is TRBV25-1 and J usage is TRBJ2-7; no clear D gene. The CDR3 spans 15 residues. From germline, CDR1 is MGHDK and CDR2 SYGVNS. The germline V and J ends were trimmed by 3 bases and 3 bases, with 15 bases remaining between them. CDR3: CASSDLGDTFYEQYF. CDR3 sequence (DNA): TGTGCCAGCAGTGACCTCGGAGACACCTTCTACGAGCAGTACTTC.

The rearrangement uses TRBV9 and TRBJ1-1; 7 bases line up with TRBD1. Germline CDR1 and CDR2: SGDLS and YYNGEE. Losses at the gene ends were 4 bases for V and 1 base for J; bases not matched to a gene: 13. The CDR3 has 17 residues. The CDR3 coding sequence is TGTGCCAGCAGCATAGGACCGTCTGCAGGGGGGAACACTGAAGCTTTCTTT. This gives the protein CASSIGPSAGGNTEAFF.

This chain connects TRBV4-2 to TRBJ2-3, with TRBD2 identical over 12 bases. The CDR3 loop spans 17 amino acids. Germline V gene lookup returns CDR1 LGHNA and CDR2 YNFKEQ. Trimming cost V 4 bases and J 2 bases; bases outside gene matches: 7. For the CDR3, the DNA is TGTGCCAGCAGCCCCCTGCTAGCGGGGGGGCCCACAGATACGCAGTATTTT. Its translation: CASSPLLAGGPTDTQYF.

The V and J genes are TRBV25-1 and TRBJ2-2; D is possibly TRBD1 (5 bases). Germline V gene data show CDR1 as MGHDK and CDR2 as SYGVNS. V shed 3 bases and J shed 0 bases, with 8 bases lying between them. CDR3 length equals 15 residues. CDR3 coding DNA: TGTGCCAGCAGTGAGTCAGGGCCGAACACCGGGGAGCTGTTTTTT. It specifies CASSESGPNTGELFF. The full variable domain, its missing parts supplied by reference TRBV25-1 and TRBJ2-2, is EADIYQTPRYLVIGTGKKITLECSQTMGHDKMYWYQQDPGMELHLIHYSYGVNSTEKGDLSSESTVSRIRTEHFPLTLESARPSHTSQYLCASSESGPNTGELFFGEGSRLTVL.

Comment on this clonotype: The CDR3 ends on some other residue instead of the conserved phenylalanine or tryptophan, so this is likely a read error. The chain has TRBV4-3 and TRBJ2-3; D unresolved. CDR3 size: 13 residues. The ends were cut back, 0 bases at V and 6 bases at J, with 7 bases in the middle. From germline, CDR1 is LGHNA and CDR2 YSLEER. CDR3 DNA sequence: TGCGCCAGCAGCCAAGATCGGCGGGATACGCAGTATTTA. Translating it yields CASSQDRRDTQYL.

The V call is TRBV12-3 or TRBV12-4, the J call TRBJ2-3; the match to TRBD2 covers 7 bases. With V trimmed by 2 bases and J by 4 bases, 6 bases remained unmatched. The CDR3 extends over 15 amino acids. The CDR3 region has the DNA TGTGCCAGCAGTTTAAGCGGGATGAATGCAGATACGCAGTATTTT. Its translation is CASSLSGMNADTQYF.